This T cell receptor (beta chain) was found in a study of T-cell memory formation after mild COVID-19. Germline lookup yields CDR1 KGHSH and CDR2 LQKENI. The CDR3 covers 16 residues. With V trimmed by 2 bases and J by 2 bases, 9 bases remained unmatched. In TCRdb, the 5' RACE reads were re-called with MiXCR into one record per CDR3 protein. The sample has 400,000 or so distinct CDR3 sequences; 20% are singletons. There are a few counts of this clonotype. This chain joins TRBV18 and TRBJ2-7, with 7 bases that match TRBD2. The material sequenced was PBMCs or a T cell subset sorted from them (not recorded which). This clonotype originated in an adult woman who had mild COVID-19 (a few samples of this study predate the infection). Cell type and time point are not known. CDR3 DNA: TGTGCCAGCTCACCAGGGCCCAGCGGGGCGACCTACGAGCAGTACTTC. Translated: CASSPGPSGATYEQYF.